This T cell receptor (beta chain) was found in a study of T cell changes during pregnancy in multiple sclerosis. Clones were sequenced by immunoSEQ multiplex PCR, and TCRdb holds only the in-frame ones, with some missing. The data contain 70,000 to 80,000 clones, around 94% of them singletons. Trimming left V 5 bases short and J 6 bases short, with 22 bases between. In germline, CDR1 is SEHNR, CDR2 FQNEAQ (reference sequence). CDR3 size: 16 residues. The receptor comes from a female donor with multiple sclerosis, enrolled in a pregnancy study. This sample comprised peripheral blood, obtained in the third trimester of pregnancy. The chain carries TRBV7-9 and TRBJ1-2; TRBD1 is a possible D gene (5 bases). The CDR3 region is CASSPLTGVVHDGYTF. CDR3 coding DNA: TGTGCCAGCAGCCCCCTCACGGGGGTCGTGCACGATGGCTACACCTTC.